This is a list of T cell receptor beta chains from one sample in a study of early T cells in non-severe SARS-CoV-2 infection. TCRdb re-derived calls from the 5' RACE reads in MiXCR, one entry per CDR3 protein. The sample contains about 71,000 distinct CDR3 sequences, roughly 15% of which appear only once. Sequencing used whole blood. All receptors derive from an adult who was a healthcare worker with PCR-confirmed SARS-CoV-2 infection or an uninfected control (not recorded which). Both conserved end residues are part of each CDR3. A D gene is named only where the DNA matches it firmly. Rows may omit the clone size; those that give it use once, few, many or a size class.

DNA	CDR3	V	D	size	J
TGTGCCATCAGTGAACCGGGACAGGGAATTTACAATGAGCAGTTCTTC	CAISEPGQGIYNEQFF	TRBV10-3	TRBD1	many	TRBJ2-1
TGCAGCGTGAACACTGAAGCTTTCTTT	CSVNTEAFF	TRBV29-1	NA	NA	TRBJ1-1
TGTGCCAGCAGTTTGTTAGCAACGAACGAGCAGTACTTC	CASSLLATNEQYF	TRBV12-3/TRBV12-4	NA	many	TRBJ2-7
TGTGCCAGCAGCGTGTCGGACAGGGGTTTTGGCGAGCAGTACTTC	CASSVSDRGFGEQYF	TRBV9	TRBD1	NA	TRBJ2-7
TGTGCCAGCAGTTCAGGAGAACAAAGTACGCAGTATTTT	CASSSGEQSTQYF	TRBV6-4	NA	NA	TRBJ2-3
TGTGCCAGCAGCCGGGTGGACAGTTACGAGCAGTACTTC	CASSRVDSYEQYF	TRBV5-6	NA	many	TRBJ2-7
TGTGCCAGCTCACCACAGAGTTCCACCTACAATGAGCAGTTCTTC	CASSPQSSTYNEQFF	TRBV18	NA	NA	TRBJ2-1
TGTGCCAGCAGTTACTACACTGAAGCTTTCTTT	CASSYYTEAFF	TRBV12-3/TRBV12-4	NA	many	TRBJ1-1
TGTGCCAGCGGTTTTCGGACCGGGGAGCTGTTTTTT	CASGFRTGELFF	TRBV6-5	NA	NA	TRBJ2-2
TGTGCCAGCAGGCTCCTGCATGGAGATACGCAGTATTTT	CASRLLHGDTQYF	TRBV28	NA	few	TRBJ2-3
TGTGCCAGCAGCCAAGTTGCAGGGCTAAACATTCAGTACTTC	CASSQVAGLNIQYF	TRBV4-2	NA	NA	TRBJ2-4
TGTGCCAGCAGCCAGCGGACAGGGGTAGGAGGTACGCAGTATTTT	CASSQRTGVGGTQYF	TRBV3-1	TRBD1	NA	TRBJ2-3
TGTGCCAGCACCATCGATGGAGGGTTACTTGAAGCTTTCTTT	CASTIDGGLLEAFF	TRBV2	NA	few	TRBJ1-1
TGTGCCAGCAGTTTACGGCCAGGGGGCCCCTACGAGCAGTACTTC	CASSLRPGGPYEQYF	TRBV28	TRBD1	few	TRBJ2-7
TGTGCTAGTGGTCTAACCTACGAGCAGTACTTC	CASGLTYEQYF	TRBV12-5	NA	few	TRBJ2-7
TGTGCCAGCAGCCAAGATCCAGGGGGCTACAATGAGCAGTTCTTC	CASSQDPGGYNEQFF	TRBV4-2	TRBD1	many	TRBJ2-1
TGCAGCGTTGAACCCAATTCCTACGAGCAGTACTTC	CSVEPNSYEQYF	TRBV29-1	NA	NA	TRBJ2-7
TGTGCCAGCAGTTTTACGCGAACTGAAGCTTTCTTT	CASSFTRTEAFF	TRBV27	NA	NA	TRBJ1-1
TGTGCCAGCAGCCCACCCCCCAGCCACTATGGCTACACCTTC	CASSPPPSHYGYTF	TRBV7-9	NA	few	TRBJ1-2
TGCAGCGTTGAAGTGGTAGGGGAAGAGACCCAGTACTTC	CSVEVVGEETQYF	TRBV29-1	NA	few	TRBJ2-5
TGTGCCAGCACCCCAGGGGGTCGGACCGGGGAGCTGTTTTTT	CASTPGGRTGELFF	TRBV3-1	TRBD1	many	TRBJ2-2
TGTGCCAGCAGGGCCGGGACAGGGAATGAAAAACTGTTTTTT	CASRAGTGNEKLFF	TRBV2	TRBD1	NA	TRBJ1-4
TGTGCCAGCAGCGCCGGACTAGCGGGGGGGCAAGATACGCAGTATTTT	CASSAGLAGGQDTQYF	TRBV11-2	TRBD2	NA	TRBJ2-3
TGTGCCAGCAGCCACAGCGGGGGGCTGGATACGCAGTATTTT	CASSHSGGLDTQYF	TRBV7-3	TRBD2	NA	TRBJ2-3
TGCAGTGCCGCCGAGACGCGGGATTTTTACGAGCAGTACTTC	CSAAETRDFYEQYF	TRBV20-1	NA	many	TRBJ2-7
TGCGCCAGCCTCGAGTTCTCTGGGGCCAACGTCCTGACTTTC	CASLEFSGANVLTF	TRBV5-1	NA	NA	TRBJ2-6
TGTGCCAGCAGTGGAAGCTTACGGGGACAGATGAACACTGAAGCTTTCTTT	CASSGSLRGQMNTEAFF	TRBV6-1	TRBD1	many	TRBJ1-1
TGTGCCAGCAGCTTGACAGAAAATGAAAAACTGTTTTTT	CASSLTENEKLFF	TRBV6-5	NA	NA	TRBJ1-4
TGTGCCAGCAGCTTAATGGGACAGGGTCCCAATGAGCAGTTCTTC	CASSLMGQGPNEQFF	TRBV7-9	TRBD1	NA	TRBJ2-1
TGTGCCAGCAGTCCCGGGGCAGGAGGGGCTTTCTTT	CASSPGAGGAFF	TRBV27	NA	NA	TRBJ1-1
TGTGCCAGCAGTTCCCTACAGGGAGCTAATGAAAAACTGTTTTTT	CASSSLQGANEKLFF	TRBV28	NA	NA	TRBJ1-4
TGTGCCAGCAGCCCCGCCCGCGCCTACGAGCAGTACTTC	CASSPARAYEQYF	TRBV7-2	NA	medium-sized	TRBJ2-7
TGCAGTGCTAGAGGTGCCTACGAGCAGTACTTC	CSARGAYEQYF	TRBV20-1	NA	NA	TRBJ2-7
TGCGCCAGCAGCCGTCACAGTTCCCTTTCCGATAGAGCCAAAAACATTCAGTACTTC	CASSRHSSLSDRAKNIQYF	TRBV4-1	NA	NA	TRBJ2-4
TGTGCCAGCAGCCAGGAACAGGGTGGTGAGACCCAGTACTTC	CASSQEQGGETQYF	TRBV4-2	NA	few	TRBJ2-5
TGCGCCAGCAGCCAAGGGGGGCTAGACACAGATACGCAGTATTTT	CASSQGGLDTDTQYF	TRBV4-1	NA	NA	TRBJ2-3